This entry describes one TCR beta chain. Its cognate antigen has yet to be identified. The donors whose samples were sequenced had carbamazepine-induced Stevens-Johnson syndrome or toxic epidermal necrolysis (CBZ-SJS/TEN). The peripheral blood repertoires were taken from CBZ-SJS/TEN patients of two origins, about 5 Han Chinese and roughly 6 European. To search for drug-specific clonotypes, the T cell receptor repertoires of patients with drug-induced severe cutaneous adverse reactions were profiled by next-generation sequencing. The RNA source was either peripheral blood mononuclear cells or blister cells from skin lesions. The entry originates in a study of T cells in severe cutaneous drug reactions (dated by TCRdb to between 2017 and 2020). For the study in its entirety: Recruitment took place between about 2011 and 2019, drawing patients from Taiwan, Thailand and a European registry network. Enrollment was limited to patients whose SJS/TEN or DRESS diagnosis was probable or definite according to RegiSCAR criteria. Assignment of the culprit drug relied on both the Naranjo algorithm and the ALDEN drug causality algorithm. Blister fluids/cells, PBMC and other biological samples were taken from patients in the acute stage or the recovery stage. The study combined bulk TCR sequencing with single-cell sequencing, quantitative PCR validation, functional assays and transgenic mouse experiments. Libraries used iRepertoire multiplex PCR; authors cited a comparison showing similar capture of abundant clonotypes across iRepertoire and 5' RACE methods with or without UMI. The paper as a whole reports these results and caveats: A strong increase in TRBV12-4 usage was observed in CBZ-SJS/TEN patients, with averages of roughly 30% in blister cells and approximately 4.6% in PBMC. The authors stated that further study is still needed to find out whether the public TCR applies more generally to SJS/TEN caused by other drugs. Although undetectable or scarce in tolerant-control and healthy-donor PBMC, a public TCRbeta CDR3 was found in all seven CBZ-SJS/TEN blister samples, at a mean of roughly 13%.

For both bulk and single-cell sequencing, libraries were prepared with the iRepertoire multiplex PCR system and TCR subtype-specific primers. Multiplex PCR with primers aimed at the V, D and J gene regions produced the bulk TCR beta libraries. Bulk TCR library preparation used roughly 95-550 ng of RNA per sample as input. Bulk TCR beta amplicons were sequenced on an Illumina MiSeq. Concerning the study's data processing: Quality control steps removed sample misassignments and low-quality sequencing reads. The amino acids lying between the V-gene Y[YFLI]C motif and the J-segment [FW]GXGT motif were defined as CDR3. TRBV and TRBJ gene assignments and CDR3 clonotypes followed the IMGT database. For each sample, TRBV expression was normalized against the mean for the same gene in PBMC from approximately 46 healthy donors. Reads reprocessed by TCRdb are summarized as one entry per CDR3 protein sequence, and DNA is absent. TCRdb, rather than the study authors, made the V and J calls. This sample's table has entries for just over 20,000 distinct CDR3 sequences. Under 8.5% of the sample is taken by the ten largest.

Per the germline V gene (reference sequence), MNHEY is the CDR1 and SMNVEV is the CDR2. CDR3 length: 13 amino acids, cysteine to phenylalanine. No DNA is given. The sequence was collected from a human donor with toxic epidermal necrolysis, a severe cutaneous drug reaction. The rearranged segments are TRBV27 and TRBJ2-7. The source material was PBMCs. The CDR3 protein: CASSLSGSYEQYF.